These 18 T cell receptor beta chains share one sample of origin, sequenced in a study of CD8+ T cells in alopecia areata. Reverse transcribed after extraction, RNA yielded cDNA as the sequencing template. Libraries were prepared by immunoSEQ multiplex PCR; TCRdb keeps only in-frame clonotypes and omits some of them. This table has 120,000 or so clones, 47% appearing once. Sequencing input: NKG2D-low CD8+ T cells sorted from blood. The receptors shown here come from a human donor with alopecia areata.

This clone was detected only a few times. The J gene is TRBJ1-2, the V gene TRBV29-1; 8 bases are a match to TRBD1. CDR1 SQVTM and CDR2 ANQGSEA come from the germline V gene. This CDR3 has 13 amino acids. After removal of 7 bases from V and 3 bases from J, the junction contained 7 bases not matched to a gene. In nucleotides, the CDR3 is TGCAGCGCCCCGACAGGGGATCACTATGGCTACACCTTC. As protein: CSAPTGDHYGYTF. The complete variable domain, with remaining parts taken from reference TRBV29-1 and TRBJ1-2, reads SAVISQKPSRDICQRGTSLTIQCQVDSQVTMMFWYRQQPGQSLTLIATANQGSEATYESGFVIDKFPISRPNLTFSTLTVSNMSPEDSSIYLCSAPTGDHYGYTFGSGTRLTVV.

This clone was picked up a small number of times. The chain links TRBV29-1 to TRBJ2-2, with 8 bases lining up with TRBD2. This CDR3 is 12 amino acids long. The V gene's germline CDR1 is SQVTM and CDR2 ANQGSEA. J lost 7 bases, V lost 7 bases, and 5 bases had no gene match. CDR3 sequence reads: CSASREGGELFF. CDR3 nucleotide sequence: TGCAGCGCCTCCCGGGAGGGCGGGGAGCTGTTTTTT.

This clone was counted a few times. The CDR3 is CASSEDGNSGANVLTF. In DNA, the CDR3 is TGTGCCAGCAGTGAAGATGGCAACTCTGGGGCCAACGTCCTGACTTTC. The V gene is TRBV6-1, the J gene TRBJ2-6; no clear D. CDR3 length equals 16 residues. Trimming shortened V by 1 base and J by 0 bases, and 7 bases separated the two germline ends. Germline CDR1 and CDR2: MNHNS and SASEGT.

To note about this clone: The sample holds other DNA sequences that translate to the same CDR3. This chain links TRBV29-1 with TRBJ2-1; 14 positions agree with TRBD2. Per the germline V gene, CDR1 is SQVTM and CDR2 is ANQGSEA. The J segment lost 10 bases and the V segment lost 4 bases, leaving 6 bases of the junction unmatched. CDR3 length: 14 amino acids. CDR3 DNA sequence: TGCAGCGTTGCGGGACTAGCGGGAGATAACGAGCAGTTCTTC. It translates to CSVAGLAGDNEQFF.

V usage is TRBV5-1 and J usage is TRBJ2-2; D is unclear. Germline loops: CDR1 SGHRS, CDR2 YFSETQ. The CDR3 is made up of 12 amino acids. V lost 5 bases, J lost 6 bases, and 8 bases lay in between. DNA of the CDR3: TGCGCCAGCAGTACGAATGCCGGGGAGCTGTTTTTT. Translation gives CASSTNAGELFF.

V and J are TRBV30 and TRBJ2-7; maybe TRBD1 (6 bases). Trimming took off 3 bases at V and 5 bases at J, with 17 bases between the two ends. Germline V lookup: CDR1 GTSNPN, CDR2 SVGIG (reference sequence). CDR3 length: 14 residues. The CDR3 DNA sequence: TGTGCCTGGAGGATGGGGGCTGGATTTGACGAGCAGTACTTC. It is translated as CAWRMGAGFDEQYF.

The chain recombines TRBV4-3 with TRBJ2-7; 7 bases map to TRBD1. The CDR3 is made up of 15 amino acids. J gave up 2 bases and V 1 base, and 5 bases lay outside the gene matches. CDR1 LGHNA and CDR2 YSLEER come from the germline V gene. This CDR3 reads CASSQAGQLAYEQYF. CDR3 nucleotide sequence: TGCGCCAGCAGCCAAGCGGGACAGCTAGCCTACGAGCAGTACTTC.

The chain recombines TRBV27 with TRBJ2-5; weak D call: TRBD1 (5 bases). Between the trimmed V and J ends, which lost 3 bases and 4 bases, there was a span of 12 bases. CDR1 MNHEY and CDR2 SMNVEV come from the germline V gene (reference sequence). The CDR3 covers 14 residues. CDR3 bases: TGTGCCAGCAGTTTTTTAGGGGCCGGAGAGACCCAGTACTTC. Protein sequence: CASSFLGAGETQYF.

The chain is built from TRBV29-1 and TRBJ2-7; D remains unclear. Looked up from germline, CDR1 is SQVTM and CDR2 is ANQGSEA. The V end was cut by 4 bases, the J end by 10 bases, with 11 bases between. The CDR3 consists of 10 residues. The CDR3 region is CSVVIGRQYF. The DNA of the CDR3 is TGCAGCGTTGTGATAGGACGCCAGTACTTC.

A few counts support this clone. CDR3 residues: CASSLAGGDTEAFF. In DNA form, the CDR3 reads TGTGCCAGCAGTTTGGCAGGAGGGGACACTGAAGCTTTCTTT. The V and J genes are TRBV28 and TRBJ1-1, with D perhaps matching TRBD1 (5 bases). Germline loops: CDR1 MDHEN, CDR2 SYDVKM. The CDR3 runs to 14 residues. Trimming left V 3 bases short and J 3 bases short, with 11 bases between.

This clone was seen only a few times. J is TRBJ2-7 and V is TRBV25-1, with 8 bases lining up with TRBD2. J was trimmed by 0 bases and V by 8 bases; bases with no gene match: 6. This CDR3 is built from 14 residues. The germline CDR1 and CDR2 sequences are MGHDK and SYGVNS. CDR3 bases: TGTGCCAGCCATGATAGCGGGACCTCCTACGAGCAGTACTTC. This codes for CASHDSGTSYEQYF.

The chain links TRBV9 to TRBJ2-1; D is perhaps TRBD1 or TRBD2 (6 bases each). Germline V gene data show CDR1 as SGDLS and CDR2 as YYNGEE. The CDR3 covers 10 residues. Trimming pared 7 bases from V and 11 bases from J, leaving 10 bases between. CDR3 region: CASGGTKQFF. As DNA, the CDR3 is TGTGCCAGCGGGGGGACAAAGCAGTTCTTC.

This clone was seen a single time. The chain's CDR3 is CASRTRGGWCCGTDTQYF. The CDR3 coding sequence is TGCGCCAGCAGGACGCGGGGGGGCTGGTGTTGCGGCACAGATACGCAGTATTTT. The V and J genes are TRBV23-1 and TRBJ2-3, with TRBD2 matching 9 bases. TRBV23-1 is an open reading frame, and its role is uncertain. With V trimmed by 6 bases and J by 1 base, 14 bases remained unmatched. CDR3 length: 18 residues.

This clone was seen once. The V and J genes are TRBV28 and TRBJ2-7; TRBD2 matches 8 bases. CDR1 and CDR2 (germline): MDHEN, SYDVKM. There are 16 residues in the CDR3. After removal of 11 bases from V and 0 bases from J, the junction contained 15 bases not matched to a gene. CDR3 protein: CAEPRPAGDYSYEQYF. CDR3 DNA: TGTGCCGAACCCAGGCCAGCGGGAGATTACTCCTACGAGCAGTACTTC.

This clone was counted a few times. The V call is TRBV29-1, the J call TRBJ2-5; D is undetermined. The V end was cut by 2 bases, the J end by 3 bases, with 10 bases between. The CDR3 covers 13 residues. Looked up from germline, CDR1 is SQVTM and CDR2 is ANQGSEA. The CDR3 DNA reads TGCAGCGTTGAAATAGGAGCCGAAGAGACCCAGTACTTC. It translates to CSVEIGAEETQYF.

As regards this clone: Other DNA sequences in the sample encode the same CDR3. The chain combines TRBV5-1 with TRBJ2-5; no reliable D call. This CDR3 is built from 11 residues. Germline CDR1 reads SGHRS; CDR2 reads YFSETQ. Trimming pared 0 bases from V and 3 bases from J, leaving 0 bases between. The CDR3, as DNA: TGCGCCAGCAGCTTGGAAGAGACCCAGTACTTC. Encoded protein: CASSLEETQYF.

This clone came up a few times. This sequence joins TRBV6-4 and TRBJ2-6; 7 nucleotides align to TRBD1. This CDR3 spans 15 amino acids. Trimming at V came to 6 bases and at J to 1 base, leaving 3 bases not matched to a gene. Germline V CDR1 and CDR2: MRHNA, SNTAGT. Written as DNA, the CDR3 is TGTGCCAGCAGCTCGACAGGGTCTGGGGCCAACGTCCTGACTTTC. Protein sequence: CASSSTGSGANVLTF.

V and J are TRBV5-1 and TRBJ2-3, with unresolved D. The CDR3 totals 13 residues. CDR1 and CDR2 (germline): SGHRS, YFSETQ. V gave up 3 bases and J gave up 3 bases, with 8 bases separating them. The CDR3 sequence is CASSSLDTDTQYF. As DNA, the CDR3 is TGCGCCAGCAGCTCCCTGGATACAGATACGCAGTATTTT.